Listed below are T cell receptor beta chains from one sample, sequenced in a study of spatial heterogeneity in lung cancer. TCRdb fed the 5' RACE reads into MiXCR, producing one record per CDR3 protein. The sample records over 95,000 distinct CDR3 sequences, 10% to 13% being singletons. The starting material was PBMCs, obtained at follow-up. These receptors all stem from a female donor with early-stage non-small cell lung cancer. Both conserved end residues are part of each CDR3. D genes are given only for firm matches. Only part of the rows carry a size: once, few, many, or a class if the clone is expanded.

CAISDFSTLAGGYNEQFF	TGTGCCATCAGTGATTTCTCCACCCTAGCGGGAGGGTACAATGAGCAGTTCTTC	TRBJ2-1	TRBV10-3	TRBD2	.
CASSPPQSPEAFF	TGTGCCAGCAGCCCACCCCAATCCCCTGAAGCTTTCTTT	TRBJ1-1	TRBV9	.	.
CASSFFSGVSTDTQYF	TGTGCCAGCAGTTTCTTTAGCGGGGTGAGCACAGATACGCAGTATTTT	TRBJ2-3	TRBV28	TRBD2	few
CASSLTRSLNEKLFF	TGTGCCAGCAGCCTGACAAGGTCCCTTAATGAAAAACTGTTTTTT	TRBJ1-4	TRBV7-9	.	.
CASRDSSSTDTQYF	TGTGCCAGCCGGGACTCCTCTAGCACAGATACGCAGTATTTT	TRBJ2-3	TRBV27	.	.
CASSKRQGSNEQFF	TGTGCCAGTAGTAAGAGACAGGGGAGCAATGAGCAGTTCTTC	TRBJ2-1	TRBV19	TRBD1	few
CASRPPIQGSEQFF	TGTGCCAGCAGACCACCAATTCAGGGGAGTGAGCAGTTCTTC	TRBJ2-1	TRBV6-6	.	.
CASSLDGVTRSGANVLTF	TGTGCCAGCAGCTTAGATGGGGTTACGCGCTCTGGGGCCAACGTCCTGACTTTC	TRBJ2-6	TRBV7-9	.	many
CASKGLAGGIDEQFF	TGTGCCAGTAAAGGACTAGCGGGAGGAATCGATGAGCAGTTCTTC	TRBJ2-1	TRBV19	TRBD2	.
CASSRGEGQEQFF	TGTGCCAGCAGTAGGGGGGAGGGACAGGAGCAGTTCTTC	TRBJ2-1	TRBV6-2/TRBV6-3	.	.
CASSGQGYSGNTIYF	TGTGCCAGCAGTGGTCAGGGATACTCTGGAAACACCATATATTTT	TRBJ1-3	TRBV6-1	.	many
CASSPTSGRRETQYF	TGTGCCAGCAGCCCGACTAGCGGGAGACGAGAGACCCAGTACTTC	TRBJ2-5	TRBV6-2/TRBV6-3	TRBD2	.
CASSKDRGSYNEQFF	TGTGCCAGTAGTAAGGACAGGGGGAGCTACAATGAGCAGTTCTTC	TRBJ2-1	TRBV19	TRBD1	few